Listed below are T cell receptor beta chains from one sample, sequenced in a study of Graves' ophthalmopathy and Graves' hyperthyroidism. TCRdb called the multiplex PCR reads again in MiXCR, with one record for every CDR3 protein. The repertoire holds about 740,000 distinct CDR3 sequences, roughly 40% seen once, with about 40% in the top ten. Material: peripheral blood. These receptors were obtained from an adult man with Graves' ophthalmopathy. The CDR3 runs from the conserved cysteine through the conserved F or W. Each record gives: CDR3 length, D gene, V gene, clone size, J gene, CDR3 DNA, CDR3 protein. The D gene is left open where the match is weak. Clone size is given for some rows only: seen once, a few or many times, or a class if the clone is expanded.

15	TRBD1	TRBV9	many	TRBJ2-5	TGTGCCAGCAGCATCATGACAGGGGGCGGGGAGACCCAGTACTTC	CASSIMTGGGETQYF
15	TRBD1	TRBV9	.	TRBJ1-6	TGTGCCAGCAGCGATACGACAGGGGGAAGTTCACCCCTCCACTTT	CASSDTTGGSSPLHF
10	.	TRBV12-5	.	TRBJ2-7	TGTGCTAGTGGAAACTACGAGCAGTACTTC	CASGNYEQYF
13	TRBD1	TRBV12-3/TRBV12-4	few	TRBJ1-4	TGTGCCAGCAGCCGGGACAGGGGTGAAAAACTGTTTTTT	CASSRDRGEKLFF
16	.	TRBV14	many	TRBJ1-1	TGTGCCAGCAGCCAAGATAGAGGGCAGGTGGGCACTGAAGCTTTCTTT	CASSQDRGQVGTEAFF
14	TRBD1	TRBV24-1	many	TRBJ1-5	TGTGCCACCAGTGATGGGACAGGGGGTCAGCCCCAGCATTTT	CATSDGTGGQPQHF
14	TRBD1	TRBV14	many	TRBJ1-2	TGTGCCAGCAGCCAAAATGACAGGGTCTATGGCTACACCTTC	CASSQNDRVYGYTF
19	TRBD2	TRBV10-3	.	TRBJ2-7	TGTGCCAGCAGTTCTACTCGCGGGGGGACCAAAAAGAGCTCCTACGAGCAGTACTTC	CASSSTRGGTKKSSYEQYF
14	.	TRBV19	.	TRBJ1-5	TGTGCCAGTAGTCGGGTGGGGGTGAGTGAGACCCAGCATTTT	CASSRVGVSETQHF
14	.	TRBV9	.	TRBJ1-2	TGTGCCAGCAGCTTAACAGGGATCTCTCATGGCTACACCTTC	CASSLTGISHGYTF
14	.	TRBV29-1	.	TRBJ2-3	TGCAGCGGGACCCAGAGCCCTAGCACAGATACGCAGTATTTT	CSGTQSPSTDTQYF